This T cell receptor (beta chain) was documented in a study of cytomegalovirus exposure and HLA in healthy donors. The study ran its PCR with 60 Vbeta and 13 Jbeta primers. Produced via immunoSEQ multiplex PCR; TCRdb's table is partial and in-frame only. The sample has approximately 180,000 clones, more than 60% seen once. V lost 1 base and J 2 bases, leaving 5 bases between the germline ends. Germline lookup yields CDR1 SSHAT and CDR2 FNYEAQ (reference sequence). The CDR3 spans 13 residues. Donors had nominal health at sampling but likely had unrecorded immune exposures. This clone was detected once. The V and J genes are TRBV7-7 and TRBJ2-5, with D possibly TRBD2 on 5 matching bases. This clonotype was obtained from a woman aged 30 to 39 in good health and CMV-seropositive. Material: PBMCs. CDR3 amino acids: CASSLGGQETQYF. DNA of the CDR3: TGTGCCAGCAGCTTAGGCGGGCAAGAGACCCAGTACTTC.